The TCR beta chain described here comes from a study of T-cell reconstitution after alpha-beta-depleted transplantation in children. Overall study findings and caveats: Elevated TCRbeta diversity at day 60 was traced, in some patients, to surviving recipient T cells and thymic progenitors. The main origin of T-cell counts and diversity one year after transplant was newly produced T cells. By about two months after transplant, alpha-beta T cells reportedly arose from several hundred graft clones that had expanded.

There are a few counts of this clonotype. Antigen: not known. The library targeted TCRbeta and was prepared with unique molecular identifiers. MiXCR was run by TCRdb on the PCR reads, yielding one entry per CDR3 protein. The sample holds approximately 82,000 distinct CDR3 sequences, approximately 18% seen once. CDR3 length equals 16 residues. Looked up from germline, CDR1 is LGHDT and CDR2 is YNNKEL (reference sequence). V lost 4 bases and J 0 bases, leaving 12 bases between the germline ends. Sample: PBMCs, mostly from graft donor cells, taken 360 days after TCRalphabeta/CD19-depleted stem cell transplant. This TCR derives from a male patient aged 2 to 10 who had a stem cell transplant for acute lymphoblastic leukemia, so the T cells may come from the graft donor. V gene TRBV3-1 combines with J gene TRBJ2-2; a possible D gene is TRBD2 (6 bases). The CDR3 region is CASSPWRATNTGELFF. The CDR3 DNA is TGTGCCAGCAGCCCCTGGAGGGCAACGAACACCGGGGAGCTGTTTTTT. The whole variable domain, filled in from reference TRBV3-1 and TRBJ2-2, reads DTAVSQTPKYLVTQMGNDKSIKCEQNLGHDTMYWYKQDSKKFLKIMFSYNNKELIINETVPNRFSPKSPDKAHLNLHINSLELGDSAVYFCASSPWRATNTGELFFGEGSRLTVL.